The 29 T cell receptor beta chains in this list originate from one sample, sequenced in a study of blood T cells in healthy people across ages (dated by TCRdb to between 2014 and 2017). The protocol used for the library was 5' RACE. The sample was run on an Illumina HiSeq 2500. The second PCR ran for roughly 7 to 12 cycles and used a J-beta primer mix along with a sample-barcoded 5' primer. TCRdb reanalyzed the raw reads on its own, using fastp at Q25 for trimming and MiXCR for clone calling, and kept in-frame beta chains. Merged by CDR3 protein, the rows form single entries marked with the most common genes and DNA. The sample table shows some 900,000 distinct CDR3 sequences, and 25% to 30% are seen once. The ten top clones hold around a sixth of the sample. The material sequenced was blood. These receptors were collected from an elderly woman in good health.

This clonotype was counted between two and nine times. The V call is TRBV5-5, the J call TRBJ1-2; 10 bases match TRBD1. Germline V gene sequence: CDR1 SGHKS, CDR2 YYEKEE (reference sequence). The CDR3 is 16 amino acids. Trimming cost V 3 bases and J 7 bases; bases outside gene matches: 12. The DNA for the CDR3 is TGTGCCAGCAGCTCGGGCGGACAGGGGGGCCAGAGTGGCTACACCTTC. This codes for CASSSGGQGGQSGYTF.

The chain carries TRBV7-2 and TRBJ2-4, with 9 positions matching TRBD1. The DNA end lines up better with TRBJ2-7; the J call may be wrong. Per the germline V gene, CDR1 is SGHTA and CDR2 is FQGNSA. CDR3 length: 14 residues. The CDR3 protein is CASRRTGVVYEQYF. Written as DNA, the CDR3 is TGTGCCAGCAGGCGGACAGGGGTAGTCTACGAGCAGTACTTC.

This clonotype was recorded many times. This chain connects TRBV6-1 to TRBJ2-4; D gene uncertain. This CDR3 spans 16 amino acids. Trimming removed 3 bases from V and 1 base from J, with 13 bases in between. Germline V lookup: CDR1 MNHNS, CDR2 SASEGT. The chain's CDR3 is CASSDGWATAKNIQYF. The CDR3 nucleotides are TGTGCCAGCAGTGACGGTTGGGCGACGGCCAAAAACATTCAGTACTTC.

With regard to this clonotype: This may arise from a read error, as a much more abundant clone is one base away. The J gene is TRBJ2-7, the V gene TRBV7-9; a weak D match, TRBD1 (5 bases). This CDR3 is built from 14 residues. V dropped 3 bases and J dropped 7 bases, with 16 bases sitting between them. In germline, CDR1 is SEHNR, CDR2 FQNEAQ (reference sequence). CDR3 bases: TGTGCCAGCAGCTTTAAAACAGGATCCAATGAGCAGTACTTC. It is translated as CASSFKTGSNEQYF.

The V and J genes are TRBV20-1 and TRBJ1-5, with 8 positions matching TRBD1. V shed 5 bases, J shed 5 bases, and the junction held 5 bases outside the gene matches. The CDR3 contains 13 residues. The germline gives CDR1 DFQATT, CDR2 SNEGSKA (reference sequence). The CDR3 region has the DNA TGCAGTGCTCGGACAGGGCTGGATCAGCCCCAGCATTTT. As protein: CSARTGLDQPQHF.

This clonotype was seen a few times. This sequence may be a read error, since a much larger clone differs from it by one base. The J gene is TRBJ2-3, the V gene TRBV12-3 or TRBV12-4, with a weak D call TRBD2 (5 bases). The CDR3 length is 14 residues. CDR3 DNA sequence: TGTGCCGGCAGTTTAGAGGGTTTCACAGATACGCAGTATTTT. Its protein is CAGSLEGFTDTQYF.

This clonotype has only one observation. The genes are TRBV20-1 and TRBJ2-3; D gene unclear. The CDR3 contains 12 residues. Germline CDR1 is DFQATT and CDR2 is SNEGSKA (reference sequence). V was clipped by 2 bases and J by 4 bases, with 7 bases between them. The CDR3 loop is CSARLRPDTQYF. The CDR3 coding sequence is TGCAGTGCTAGACTTAGACCAGATACGCAGTATTTT.

This clonotype was seen repeatedly, ten times or more. This could be a read error, since a much larger clone is one nucleotide away. The chain is built from TRBV20-1 and TRBJ2-7; the D gene is possibly TRBD2 (6 bases). V lost 2 bases to trimming and J lost 5 bases, with 19 bases between them. CDR1 is DFQATT, CDR2 SNEGSKA, per germline (reference sequence). CDR3 length: 15 amino acids. The CDR3 region is CSARFSTGESHEQYF. CDR3 sequence (DNA): TGCAGTGCTAGATTTAGTACGGGGGAGAGCCACGAGCAGTACTTC.

In this sample, this clonotype turned up many times. This chain connects TRBV4-3 to TRBJ2-5, with D unclear. V lost 1 base, J lost 2 bases, and 11 bases lay in between. The germline gives CDR1 LGHNA, CDR2 YSLEER. The CDR3 extends over 15 amino acids. The CDR3 protein is CASSQGPGSQETQYF. DNA for the CDR3: TGCGCCAGCAGCCAAGGCCCCGGCTCTCAAGAGACCCAGTACTTC.

This clonotype occurred many times. The chain couples TRBV12-3 or TRBV12-4 to TRBJ2-3; D might be TRBD1 or TRBD2, each matching 5 bases. This CDR3 has 15 residues. Trimming shortened V by 0 bases and J by 7 bases, and 14 bases separated the two germline ends. Here the CDR3 DNA reads TGTGCCAGCAGTTTAGCGGGGACCCAACGGCATACGCAGTATTTT. It specifies CASSLAGTQRHTQYF.

This clonotype was detected a few times. The chain employs TRBV18 and TRBJ1-5; 11 bases map to TRBD1. Germline CDR1 is KGHSH and CDR2 is LQKENI. The trim removed 5 bases at V and 5 bases at J, leaving 2 bases unmatched. This CDR3 is 14 amino acids long. DNA of the CDR3: TGTGCCAGCTCAATGGACAGGGGGCATCAGCCCCAGCATTTT. Translated: CASSMDRGHQPQHF.

At least ten counts were recorded for this clonotype. CDR3 loop: CASSDRGGARGEQFF. The CDR3 bases are TGTGCCAGCAGCGACCGAGGGGGGGCGAGGGGTGAGCAGTTCTTC. V gene TRBV25-1 combines with J gene TRBJ2-1; maybe TRBD2 (7 bases). The CDR3 is made up of 15 amino acids. V was clipped by 6 bases and J by 9 bases, with 21 bases between them. Germline assignment: CDR1 MGHDK and CDR2 SYGVNS. The full variable domain, completed using reference TRBV25-1 and TRBJ2-1, is EADIYQTPRYLVIGTGKKITLECSQTMGHDKMYWYQQDPGMELHLIHYSYGVNSTEKGDLSSESTVSRIRTEHFPLTLESARPSHTSQYLCASSDRGGARGEQFFGPGTRLTVL.

V and J are TRBV6-6 and TRBJ2-5, with D possibly being TRBD1 (6 bases). The closer fit of TRBJ2-4 to the DNA end suggests the J call may be wrong. This CDR3 comprises 16 residues. The germline V gene has CDR1 MNHNY and CDR2 SVGAGI (reference sequence). As DNA, the CDR3 is TGTGCCAGCAGTTACTCGTTGACAGGCTCTGAGCACATTCAGTACTTC. Residues: CASSYSLTGSEHIQYF.

Concerning this clonotype: This sequence may be a read error, since a much larger clone differs from it by one base. This rearrangement joins TRBV7-8 to TRBJ2-3; TRBD2 aligns across 10 bases. Germline assignment: CDR1 SGHVS and CDR2 FQNEAQ. The CDR3 is 15 amino acids. Unmatched junction bases numbered 8, after V lost 8 bases and J lost 3 bases. The CDR3 nucleotides read TGTGCCAGCGGCCGTAGCGGGGGGCAGACAGATACGCAGTATTTT. This sequence encodes CASGRSGGQTDTQYF.

The chain couples TRBV20-1 to TRBJ2-7; 7 bases fit TRBD1. The CDR3 has 18 residues. The J segment lost 1 base and the V segment lost 6 bases, leaving 21 bases of the junction unmatched. From germline, CDR1 is DFQATT and CDR2 SNEGSKA (reference sequence). The DNA of the CDR3 is TGCAGTGCATCCTCCACAGGGGTTTCTTTGTCGGAATCCTACGAGCAGTACTTC. Its protein is CSASSTGVSLSESYEQYF.

This clonotype came up a few times. J is TRBJ1-5 and V is TRBV28; D might be TRBD1 (6 bases). Trimming cost V 8 bases and J 2 bases, with 16 bases left between them. Per germline, CDR1 MDHEN and CDR2 SYDVKM. The CDR3 totals 15 residues. Here the CDR3 DNA reads TGTGCCAGCCAGGTCAGGGGTAGTGGCAATCAGCCCCAGCATTTT. Residues: CASQVRGSGNQPQHF.

This clonotype showed up many times. This chain links TRBV6-5 with TRBJ2-3, with D perhaps TRBD1 or TRBD2 (6 bases each). V lost 0 bases to trimming and J lost 8 bases, with 21 bases between them. The CDR3 covers 17 residues. Germline CDR1 reads MNHEY; CDR2 reads SVGAGI. Written as DNA, the CDR3 is TGTGCCAGCAGTTACTCGAGGTCTGCCGGCAAGGGGGGTACGCAGTATTTT. Its translation is CASSYSRSAGKGGTQYF.

This clonotype was detected many times. V gene TRBV7-9 combines with J gene TRBJ2-7; D possibly corresponds to TRBD2 (5 bases). The CDR3 covers 14 residues. Trimming stripped 5 bases from V and 2 bases from J, with 13 bases between. Germline CDR1 is SEHNR and CDR2 is FQNEAQ (reference sequence). CDR3 sequence (DNA): TGTGCCAGCAGCGCGGGTGGGCGCACCTACGAGCAGTACTTC. Translating it yields CASSAGGRTYEQYF. Full variable domain (outside the CDR3, taken from reference TRBV7-9 and TRBJ2-7): DTGVSQNPRHKITKRGQNVTFRCDPISEHNRLYWYRQTLGQGPEFLTYFQNEAQLEKSRLLSDRFSAERPKGSFSTLEIQRTEQGDSAMYLCASSAGGRTYEQYFGPGTRLTVT.

This clonotype has a count of ten or more. The rearrangement links TRBV2 to TRBJ2-1, with unresolved D. The germline CDR1 and CDR2 sequences are SNHLY and FYNNEI. Trimming removed 4 bases at V and 6 bases at J, with 7 bases between. This CDR3 comprises 12 residues. CDR3 amino acids: CASSGDGNEQFF. CDR3 sequence (DNA): TGTGCCAGCAGTGGTGACGGCAATGAGCAGTTCTTC.

The table lists this clonotype with many counts. This chain joins TRBV7-9 and TRBJ2-3, with D unresolved. Trimming removed 4 bases from V and 0 bases from J, with 20 bases in between. From germline, CDR1 is SEHNR and CDR2 FQNEAQ (reference sequence). The CDR3 totals 18 residues. The CDR3 sequence is CASSSSQAPIPSTDTQYF. The CDR3 bases are TGTGCCAGCAGCTCCTCGCAGGCCCCTATTCCTAGCACAGATACGCAGTATTTT.

This clonotype was observed at least ten times. The V and J genes are TRBV20-1 and TRBJ1-2; 7 bases map to TRBD1. This CDR3 is built from 14 residues. CDR1 is DFQATT and CDR2 is SNEGSKA in the germline V gene (reference sequence). The junction had 5 bases not matched to a gene; V was cut back by 2 bases and J by 2 bases. CDR3 loop: CSARKTGYNYGYTF. DNA for the CDR3: TGCAGTGCTAGAAAGACAGGGTACAACTATGGCTACACCTTC.

V is TRBV7-9 and J is TRBJ1-1; D uncertain. CDR1 is SEHNR, CDR2 FQNEAQ, per germline (reference sequence). This CDR3 contains 13 residues. Trimming stripped 1 base from V and 11 bases from J, with 14 bases between. CDR3 in amino acids: CASSLGGVVPAFF. The CDR3 coding sequence is TGTGCCAGCAGCTTAGGCGGCGTGGTACCGGCTTTCTTT. The variable domain in full, with the rest retrieved from reference TRBV7-9 and TRBJ1-1, is DTGVSQNPRHKITKRGQNVTFRCDPISEHNRLYWYRQTLGQGPEFLTYFQNEAQLEKSRLLSDRFSAERPKGSFSTLEIQRTEQGDSAMYLCASSLGGVVPAFFGQGTRLTVV.

The rearrangement links TRBV2 to TRBJ1-2, with TRBD1 matching 9 bases. This CDR3 contains 14 residues. Germline CDR1 reads SNHLY; CDR2 reads FYNNEI. The J segment lost 2 bases and the V segment lost 8 bases, leaving 6 bases of the junction unmatched. DNA for the CDR3: TGTGCCAGCGAAGGACAGGGGCGCAACTATGGCTACACCTTC. Protein product: CASEGQGRNYGYTF.

V and J are TRBV30 and TRBJ1-2; 10 bases are a match to TRBD1. CDR1 GTSNPN and CDR2 SVGIG come from the germline V gene (reference sequence). J lost 4 bases, V lost 6 bases, and 2 bases had no gene match. CDR3 length: 12 amino acids. CDR3 amino acids: CACRDRGYGYTF. In DNA, the CDR3 is TGTGCCTGCCGGGACAGGGGCTATGGCTACACCTTC.

This clonotype appeared a few times. The chain couples TRBV10-1 to TRBJ2-7; 7 bases agree with TRBD1. Germline V gene data show CDR1 as WNHNN and CDR2 as SYGVQD (reference sequence). J was trimmed by 0 bases and V by 6 bases; bases with no gene match: 8. CDR3 size: 15 residues. DNA for the CDR3: TGCGCCAGCAGAGACAGGGAAATATTCTCCTACGAGCAGTACTTC. This translates into CASRDREIFSYEQYF.

The gene calls are TRBV6-5 and TRBJ1-1; 7 nucleotides agree with TRBD1. J gave up 3 bases and V 6 bases, and 13 bases lay outside the gene matches. From germline, CDR1 is MNHEY and CDR2 SVGAGI. The CDR3 consists of 16 residues. This CDR3 reads CASRKTGWAPDTEAFF. The CDR3 region has the DNA TGTGCCAGCAGAAAGACAGGGTGGGCGCCGGACACTGAAGCTTTCTTT.

This clonotype was counted many times. The V call is TRBV24-1, the J call TRBJ2-1, with D tentatively TRBD1 (5 bases). V was trimmed by 3 bases and J by 0 bases, leaving 8 bases between them. Germline V gene data show CDR1 as KGHDR and CDR2 as SFDVKD. CDR3 length: 15 amino acids. CDR3 nucleotides: TGTGCCACCAGTGATCTAGACAGCTCCTACAATGAGCAGTTCTTC. It is translated as CATSDLDSSYNEQFF.

Only a few counts were recorded for this clonotype. The rearrangement uses TRBV6-5 and TRBJ2-2; D ambiguous. In germline, CDR1 is MNHEY, CDR2 SVGAGI. V lost 0 bases, J lost 1 base, and 12 bases lay in between. The CDR3 is 17 amino acids. The CDR3 is CASSYSIGHRNTGELFF. The DNA of the CDR3 is TGTGCCAGCAGTTACTCGATCGGGCATCGGAACACCGGGGAGCTGTTTTTT.

This clonotype was counted ten times or more. This rearrangement joins TRBV10-3 to TRBJ1-2, with D perhaps matching TRBD1 (5 bases). CDR3 length: 14 residues. Germline CDR1 ENHRY, CDR2 SYGVKD. Trimming shortened V by 3 bases and J by 4 bases, and 12 bases separated the two germline ends. CDR3 nucleotide sequence: TGTGCCATCAGTGATCCGGGGACGGGCTATGGCTACACCTTC. Translated, it gives CAISDPGTGYGYTF.